The rows below give T cell receptor beta chains drawn from one sample of a study of beta chain features in type 1 diabetes. Data came from immunoSEQ multiplex PCR; TCRdb stores just in-frame clones and leaves some out. The sample has some 330,000 clones; roughly 13% are singletons. Sequencing was carried out using naive CD4+ T cells from blood. These receptors all come from a woman between 18 and 29 years old with type 1 diabetes. Both conserved end residues are part of each CDR3. A D gene is named only where the DNA matches it firmly. The listing skips clone size in some rows; elsewhere it reads once, few, many or a size class.

j_call: TRBJ1-2; v_call: TRBV7-8; d_call: .; clone_size: .; cdr3_nt: TGTGCCAGCAGCTTAGCGACGAGGGCCGAGCGGGGCTACACCTTC; cdr3_aa: CASSLATRAERGYTF
j_call: TRBJ2-2; v_call: TRBV27; d_call: TRBD2; clone_size: few; cdr3_nt: TGTGCCAGCAGACTAGCGGGGCTTGGCGGGGAGCTGTTTTTT; cdr3_aa: CASRLAGLGGELFF
j_call: TRBJ2-3; v_call: TRBV5-1; d_call: TRBD2; clone_size: few; cdr3_nt: TGCGCCAGCAGCCGTGGACTAGCGGGAGGGGCAGATACGCAGTATTTT; cdr3_aa: CASSRGLAGGADTQYF
j_call: TRBJ1-4; v_call: TRBV4-1; d_call: TRBD1; clone_size: .; cdr3_nt: TGCGCCAGCAGCCCTCGGGACAGGGACGGTGTAAAACTGTTTTTT; cdr3_aa: CASSPRDRDGVKLFF
j_call: TRBJ1-2; v_call: TRBV30; d_call: .; clone_size: few; cdr3_nt: TGTGCCTGGAGGGGGGCAGTTGGCTACACCTTC; cdr3_aa: CAWRGAVGYTF
j_call: TRBJ2-2; v_call: TRBV10-3; d_call: .; clone_size: few; cdr3_nt: TGTGCCATCAGTGAGCCTACGGTCCAGGGCGCGCCCGGGGAGCTGTTTTTT; cdr3_aa: CAISEPTVQGAPGELFF
j_call: TRBJ1-3; v_call: TRBV5-6; d_call: TRBD1; clone_size: few; cdr3_nt: TGTGCCAGCAGCGCCGACAGGGGCCTGACCTCTGGAAACACCATATATTTT; cdr3_aa: CASSADRGLTSGNTIYF
j_call: TRBJ2-6; v_call: TRBV5-4; d_call: .; clone_size: few; cdr3_nt: TGTGCCAGCAGCCCGAGTGAAAGTGCCAACGTCCTGACTTTC; cdr3_aa: CASSPSESANVLTF
j_call: TRBJ2-3; v_call: TRBV4-2; d_call: TRBD2; clone_size: .; cdr3_nt: TGTGCCAGCAGCCAAGATGGTACTAGCGGGAGTGAAGATACGCAGTATTTT; cdr3_aa: CASSQDGTSGSEDTQYF
j_call: TRBJ2-1; v_call: TRBV7-3; d_call: TRBD1; clone_size: .; cdr3_nt: TGTGCCAGCAGCACCACAGGGGGGAGCAATGAGCAGTTCTTC; cdr3_aa: CASSTTGGSNEQFF
j_call: TRBJ1-2; v_call: TRBV20-1; d_call: .; clone_size: few; cdr3_nt: TGCAGTGCTCAAAACTATGGCTACACCTTC; cdr3_aa: CSAQNYGYTF
j_call: TRBJ1-2; v_call: TRBV5-1; d_call: TRBD1; clone_size: few; cdr3_nt: TGCGCCAGCAGCTTGGTCCGGGGGACAGCCCCGGGCGGCTACACCTTC; cdr3_aa: CASSLVRGTAPGGYTF
j_call: TRBJ1-5; v_call: TRBV19; d_call: TRBD1; clone_size: .; cdr3_nt: TGTGCCAGTAGTATGGGGGACAGGGGGCCATATCAGCCCCAGCATTTT; cdr3_aa: CASSMGDRGPYQPQHF
j_call: TRBJ2-3; v_call: TRBV7-9; d_call: TRBD2; clone_size: few; cdr3_nt: TGTGCCAGCAGCCCATCTAGCGGGTTGCAGTATTTT; cdr3_aa: CASSPSSGLQYF
j_call: TRBJ1-1; v_call: TRBV7-9; d_call: .; clone_size: .; cdr3_nt: TGTGCCACCCCGGGCCTCCCCCCACGGGATGAAGCTTTCTTT; cdr3_aa: CATPGLPPRDEAFF
j_call: TRBJ2-5; v_call: TRBV4-3; d_call: TRBD1; clone_size: .; cdr3_nt: TGCGCCAGCAGCCGCGGAAGCAGGGACAGGGGTCTCCAAGAGACCCAGTACTTC; cdr3_aa: CASSRGSRDRGLQETQYF
j_call: TRBJ1-1; v_call: TRBV6-1; d_call: .; clone_size: few; cdr3_nt: TGTGCCAGCAGTCGGCCCGGGGCTGAAGCTTTCTTT; cdr3_aa: CASSRPGAEAFF
j_call: TRBJ2-2; v_call: TRBV30; d_call: .; clone_size: few; cdr3_nt: TGTGCCTGGGTGGCCAGTCTCCACACCGGGGAGCTGTTTTTT; cdr3_aa: CAWVASLHTGELFF
j_call: TRBJ2-1; v_call: TRBV23-1; d_call: TRBD2; clone_size: .; cdr3_nt: TGCGCCAGCAGTCACCTCGAGACTAGCGGGAGATTCGATGAGCAGTTCTTC; cdr3_aa: CASSHLETSGRFDEQFF
j_call: TRBJ1-1; v_call: TRBV5-1; d_call: .; clone_size: .; cdr3_nt: TGCGCCAGCAGCGGCAACACTGAAGCTTTCTTT; cdr3_aa: CASSGNTEAFF
j_call: TRBJ2-7; v_call: TRBV5-1; d_call: .; clone_size: .; cdr3_nt: TGCGCCAGCAGCCTGGACAGCAGCTCCTACGAGCAGTACTTC; cdr3_aa: CASSLDSSSYEQYF
j_call: TRBJ2-3; v_call: TRBV11-2; d_call: TRBD2; clone_size: .; cdr3_nt: TGTGCCAGCAGCTTCCGCGGGGGAGATACGCAGTATTTT; cdr3_aa: CASSFRGGDTQYF
j_call: TRBJ2-4; v_call: TRBV18; d_call: TRBD1; clone_size: few; cdr3_nt: TGTGCCAGCTCACCATCAGGACAGGGAAACATTCAGTACTTC; cdr3_aa: CASSPSGQGNIQYF
j_call: TRBJ2-1; v_call: TRBV29-1; d_call: .; clone_size: once; cdr3_nt: TGCAGCGTCCGAATTCTCGGACTGGGAGTCAATGAGCAGTTCTTC; cdr3_aa: CSVRILGLGVNEQFF
j_call: TRBJ1-4; v_call: TRBV5-4; d_call: .; clone_size: few; cdr3_nt: TGTGCCAGCAGTCGTAGGGGTGAAAAACTGTTTTTT; cdr3_aa: CASSRRGEKLFF
j_call: TRBJ2-3; v_call: TRBV4-3; d_call: TRBD2; clone_size: .; cdr3_nt: TGCGCCAGCAGCCAAGAAGCACTAGCGGGGGGGCGGGATACGCAGTATTTT; cdr3_aa: CASSQEALAGGRDTQYF